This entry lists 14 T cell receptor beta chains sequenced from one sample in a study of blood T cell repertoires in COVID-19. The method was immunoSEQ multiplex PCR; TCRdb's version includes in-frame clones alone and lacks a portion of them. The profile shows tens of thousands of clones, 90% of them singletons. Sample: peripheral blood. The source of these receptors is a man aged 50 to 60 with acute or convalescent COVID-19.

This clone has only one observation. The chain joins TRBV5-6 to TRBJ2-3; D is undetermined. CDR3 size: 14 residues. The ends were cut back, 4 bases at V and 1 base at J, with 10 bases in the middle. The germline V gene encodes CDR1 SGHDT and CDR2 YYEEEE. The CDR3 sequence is CASSPRTRTDTQYF. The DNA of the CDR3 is TGTGCCAGCAGCCCTAGAACCCGCACAGATACGCAGTATTTT.

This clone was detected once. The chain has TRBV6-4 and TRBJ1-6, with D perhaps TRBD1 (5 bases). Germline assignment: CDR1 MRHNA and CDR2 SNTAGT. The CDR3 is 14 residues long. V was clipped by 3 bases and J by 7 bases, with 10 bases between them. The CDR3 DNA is TGTGCCAGCAGTGAAGGACACGGAAATTCACCCCTCCACTTT. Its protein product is CASSEGHGNSPLHF.

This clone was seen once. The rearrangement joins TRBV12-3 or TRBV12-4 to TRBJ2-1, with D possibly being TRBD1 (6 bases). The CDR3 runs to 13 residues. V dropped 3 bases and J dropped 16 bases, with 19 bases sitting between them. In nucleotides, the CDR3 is TGTGCCAGCAGTTTTGGTTGGGACATAGGGCATTTCTTC. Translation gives CASSFGWDIGHFF.

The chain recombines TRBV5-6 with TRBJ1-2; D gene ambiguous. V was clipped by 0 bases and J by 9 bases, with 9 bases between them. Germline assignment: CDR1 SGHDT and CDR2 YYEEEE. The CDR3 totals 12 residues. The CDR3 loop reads CASSLDEVSYTF. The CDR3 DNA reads TGTGCCAGCAGCTTGGATGAGGTCAGCTACACCTTC.

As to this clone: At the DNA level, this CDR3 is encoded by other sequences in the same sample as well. DNA of the CDR3: TGTGCCAGCAGCCTGGGCCTCAATGAGCAGTTCTTC. Encoded protein: CASSLGLNEQFF. J is TRBJ2-1 and V is TRBV12-3 or TRBV12-4; D unresolved. The CDR3 extends over 12 amino acids. V lost 6 bases to trimming and J lost 6 bases, with 9 bases between them.

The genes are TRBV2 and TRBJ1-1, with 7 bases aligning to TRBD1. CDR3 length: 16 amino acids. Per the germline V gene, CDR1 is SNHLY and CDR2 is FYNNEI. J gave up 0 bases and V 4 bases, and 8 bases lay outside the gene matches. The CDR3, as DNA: TGTGCCAGCAGTGGACTAGGGGGACAGATGAACACTGAAGCTTTCTTT. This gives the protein CASSGLGGQMNTEAFF.

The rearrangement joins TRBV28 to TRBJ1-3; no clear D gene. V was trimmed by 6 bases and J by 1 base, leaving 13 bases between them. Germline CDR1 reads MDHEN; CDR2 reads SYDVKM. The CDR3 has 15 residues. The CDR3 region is CASSDTSFSGNTIYF. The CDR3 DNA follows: TGTGCCAGCAGCGATACTAGTTTTTCTGGAAACACCATATATTTT.

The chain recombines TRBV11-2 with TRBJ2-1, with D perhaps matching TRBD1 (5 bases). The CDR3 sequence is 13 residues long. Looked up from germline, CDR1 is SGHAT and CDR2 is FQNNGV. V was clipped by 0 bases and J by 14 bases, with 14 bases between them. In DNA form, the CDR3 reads TGTGCCAGCAGCTTAGATCGGACAACTGGGGAGTTCTTC. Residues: CASSLDRTTGEFF.

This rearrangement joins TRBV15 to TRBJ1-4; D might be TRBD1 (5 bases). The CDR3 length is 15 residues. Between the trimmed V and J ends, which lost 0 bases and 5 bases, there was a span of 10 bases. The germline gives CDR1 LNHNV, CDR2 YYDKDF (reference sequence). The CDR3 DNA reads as TGTGCCACCAGCAGAGATCGGGGGAGGAATGAAAAACTGTTTTTT. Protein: CATSRDRGRNEKLFF.

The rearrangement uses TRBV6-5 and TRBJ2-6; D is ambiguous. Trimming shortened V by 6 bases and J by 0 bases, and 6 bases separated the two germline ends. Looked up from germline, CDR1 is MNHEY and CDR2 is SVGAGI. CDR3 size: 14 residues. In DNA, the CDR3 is TGTGCCAGCAGAAGTAGCTCTGGGGCCAACGTCCTGACTTTC. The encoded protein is CASRSSSGANVLTF.

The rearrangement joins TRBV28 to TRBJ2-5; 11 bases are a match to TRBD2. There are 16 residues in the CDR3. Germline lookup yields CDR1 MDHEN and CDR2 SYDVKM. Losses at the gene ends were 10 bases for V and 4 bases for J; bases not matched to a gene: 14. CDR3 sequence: CATLDTSGSWVETQYF. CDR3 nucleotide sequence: TGTGCCACCCTTGATACTAGCGGGAGTTGGGTAGAGACCCAGTACTTC.

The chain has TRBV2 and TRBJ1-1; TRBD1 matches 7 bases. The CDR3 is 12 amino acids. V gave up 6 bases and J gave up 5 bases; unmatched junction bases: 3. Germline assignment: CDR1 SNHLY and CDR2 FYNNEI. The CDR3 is CASSTGVTEAFF. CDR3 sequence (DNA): TGTGCCAGCAGCACAGGGGTTACTGAAGCTTTCTTT.

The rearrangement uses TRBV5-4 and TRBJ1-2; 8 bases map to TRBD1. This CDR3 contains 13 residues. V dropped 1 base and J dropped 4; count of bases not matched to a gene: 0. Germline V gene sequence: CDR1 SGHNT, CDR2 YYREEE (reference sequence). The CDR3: CASSLQGAYGYTF. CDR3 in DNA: TGTGCCAGCAGCTTGCAGGGGGCCTATGGCTACACCTTC.

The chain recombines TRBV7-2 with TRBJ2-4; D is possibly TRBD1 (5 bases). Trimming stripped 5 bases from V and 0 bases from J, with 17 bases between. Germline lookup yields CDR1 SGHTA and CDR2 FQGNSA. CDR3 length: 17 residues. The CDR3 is CASSSNRLTLAKNIQYF. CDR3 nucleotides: TGTGCCAGCAGCAGCAACAGGTTAACTCTAGCCAAAAACATTCAGTACTTC. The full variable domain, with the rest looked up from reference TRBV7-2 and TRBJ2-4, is GAGVSQSPSNKVTEKGKDVELRCDPISGHTALYWYRQSLGQGLEFLIYFQGNSAPDKSGLPSDRFSAERTGGSVSTLTIQRTQQEDSAVYLCASSSNRLTLAKNIQYFGAGTRLSVL.